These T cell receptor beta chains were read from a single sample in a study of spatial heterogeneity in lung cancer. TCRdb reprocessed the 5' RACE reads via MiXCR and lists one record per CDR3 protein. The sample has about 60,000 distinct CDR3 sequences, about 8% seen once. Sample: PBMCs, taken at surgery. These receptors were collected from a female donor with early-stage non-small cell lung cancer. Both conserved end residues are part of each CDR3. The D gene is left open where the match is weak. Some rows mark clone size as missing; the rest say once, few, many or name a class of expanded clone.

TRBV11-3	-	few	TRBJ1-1	TGTGCCAGCAGCTTAGAAATTCAGGGCACTGAAGCTTTCTTT	CASSLEIQGTEAFF
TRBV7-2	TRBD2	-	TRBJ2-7	TGTGCCAGCAGCCGTGTGACTAGCGGCCCAAGGGGCTACGAGCAGTACTTC	CASSRVTSGPRGYEQYF
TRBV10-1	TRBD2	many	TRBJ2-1	TGCGCCAGCAGTGAGTGGGCGGGAGGGGGTGAGCAGTTCTTC	CASSEWAGGGEQFF
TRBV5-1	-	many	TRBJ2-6	TGCGCCAGCAGCACTGGACGCGGCCCCGACTCTGGGGCCAACGTCCTGACTTTC	CASSTGRGPDSGANVLTF
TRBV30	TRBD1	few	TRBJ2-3	TGTGCCTGGGACAGGGCTAGCACAGATACGCAGTATTTT	CAWDRASTDTQYF
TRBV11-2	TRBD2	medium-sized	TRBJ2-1	TGTGCCAGCAGCTTTCTAGCGGGGGGCCGCCCTGAGCAGTTCTTC	CASSFLAGGRPEQFF
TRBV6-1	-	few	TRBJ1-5	TGTGCCAGCACGGATAGCAATCAGCCCCAGCATTTT	CASTDSNQPQHF
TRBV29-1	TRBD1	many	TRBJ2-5	TGCAGCGTTGAACGGCAGGGGGACCAAGAGACCCAGTACTTC	CSVERQGDQETQYF
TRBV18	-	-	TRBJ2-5	TGTGCCAGCTCACCTAGGACCTCATCAGAGACCCAGTACTTC	CASSPRTSSETQYF
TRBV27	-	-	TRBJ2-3	TGTGCCAGCAGCCCAGGGACATGGCCGCAGTATTTT	CASSPGTWPQYF
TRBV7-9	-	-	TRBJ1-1	TGTGCCAGCAGCGACCTAAATGAAGCTTTCTTT	CASSDLNEAFF
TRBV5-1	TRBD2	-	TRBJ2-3	TGCGCCAGCAGCTTGGAGGCTAGCGGATCCACAGATACGCAGTATTTT	CASSLEASGSTDTQYF
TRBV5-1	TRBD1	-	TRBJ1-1	TGCGCCAGCAGCCCCGACAGGGGCTCTGAAGCTTTCTTT	CASSPDRGSEAFF
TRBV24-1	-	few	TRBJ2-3	TGTGCCACCAGTGACCCCTCCAATAGGGGCACAGATACGCAGTATTTT	CATSDPSNRGTDTQYF
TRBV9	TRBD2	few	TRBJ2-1	TGTGCCAGCCGCCGACTAGCGGCCCACAGCTCCTACAATGAGCAGTTCTTC	CASRRLAAHSSYNEQFF
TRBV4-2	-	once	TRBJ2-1	TGTGCCAGCAGCCAAGATTCGGCGGTCGGTCTCTCCTACAATGAGCAGCTCTTC	CASSQDSAVGLSYNEQLF
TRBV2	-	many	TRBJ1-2	TGTGCCAGCAGTCCAAATGTCGGCTACACCTTC	CASSPNVGYTF
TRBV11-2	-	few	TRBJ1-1	TGTGCCAGCAGCTTAGTACGGGGCCACACTGAAGCTTTCTTT	CASSLVRGHTEAFF
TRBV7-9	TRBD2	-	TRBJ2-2	TGTGCCAGCAGCTTGGGGACTAACGTCGCCGGGGAGCTGTTTTTT	CASSLGTNVAGELFF
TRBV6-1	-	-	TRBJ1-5	TGTGCCAGCAGTGGGAGGCCGGGGGCCGGGAATATGAGCAATCAGCCCCAGCATTTT	CASSGRPGAGNMSNQPQHF
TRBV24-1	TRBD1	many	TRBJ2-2	TGTGCCACCAGTAGGACAGGCACCGGGGAGCTGTTTTTT	CATSRTGTGELFF
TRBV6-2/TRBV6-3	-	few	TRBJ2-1	TGTGCCAGCAGTTACGGAGACTCCGGCAATGAGCAGTTCTTC	CASSYGDSGNEQFF
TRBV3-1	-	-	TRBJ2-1	TGTGCCAGCAGCCAAACTTTGCATGAGCAGTTCTTC	CASSQTLHEQFF
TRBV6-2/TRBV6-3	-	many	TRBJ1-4	TGTGCCAGCAGTTACCGGAGCGGAGAGACTAATGAAAAACTGTTTTTT	CASSYRSGETNEKLFF
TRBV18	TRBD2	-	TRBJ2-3	TGTGCCAGCTCACAGACTAGCGGGAGAGGCACAGATACGCAGTATTTT	CASSQTSGRGTDTQYF
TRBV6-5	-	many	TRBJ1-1	TGTGCCAGCAGTTACACCGCTCCGAACACTGAAGCTTTCTTT	CASSYTAPNTEAFF
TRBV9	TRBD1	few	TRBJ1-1	TGTGCCAGCAGCGGAGGGGACAGGGGGAACACTGAAGCTTTCTTT	CASSGGDRGNTEAFF
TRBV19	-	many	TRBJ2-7	TGTGCCAGTAGTTTGAGCGGATACGAGCAGTACTTC	CASSLSGYEQYF
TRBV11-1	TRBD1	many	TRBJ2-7	TGTGCCAGCAGCCCCCGACAGGGAACCTACGAGCAGTACTTC	CASSPRQGTYEQYF
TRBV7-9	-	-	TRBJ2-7	TGTGCCAGCAGCTTAGACCCTCAAGACTCCTACGAGCAGTACTTC	CASSLDPQDSYEQYF
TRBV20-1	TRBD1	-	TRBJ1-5	TGCAGTGCTAGAGCAGGGGGAGGGGACAATCAGCCCCAGCATTTT	CSARAGGGDNQPQHF
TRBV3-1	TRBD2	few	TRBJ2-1	TGTGCCAGCAGCCAAGCGGGCGGGAGCAATGAGCAGTTCTTC	CASSQAGGSNEQFF
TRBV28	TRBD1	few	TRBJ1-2	TGTGCCAGCAGACCGACAGGGTGGACGGATGGCTACACCTTC	CASRPTGWTDGYTF
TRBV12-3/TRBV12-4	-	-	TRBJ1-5	TGTGCCAGCAGCGGGGTCGGCGGGGGCAATCAGCCCCAGCATTTT	CASSGVGGGNQPQHF
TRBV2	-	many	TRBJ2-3	TGTGCCAGCAGTGAATCCTCCGGTGCAGATACGCAGTATTTT	CASSESSGADTQYF
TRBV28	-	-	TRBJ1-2	TGTGCCAGCAGGAAAATTGACAGTCTCTATGGCTACACCTTC	CASRKIDSLYGYTF
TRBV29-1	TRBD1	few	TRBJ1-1	TGCAGCGTTGAGGGGAGGGGGCGCGTAGGATTCTTT	CSVEGRGRVGFF
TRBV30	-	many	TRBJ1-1	TGTGCCTGTTCGCGGCGGGGCAGGAACACTGAAGCTTTCTTT	CACSRRGRNTEAFF
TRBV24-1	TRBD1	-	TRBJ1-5	TGTGCCACCAGTGACGGACAGGGATTGGGTCAGCCCCAGCATTTT	CATSDGQGLGQPQHF
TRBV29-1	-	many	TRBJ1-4	TGCAGCGTCGCCAGTCAGGGGACTAATGAAAAACTGTTTTTT	CSVASQGTNEKLFF
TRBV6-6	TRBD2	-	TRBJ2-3	TGTGCCGGTAGAGCGGGGGAGACAGATACGCAGTATTTT	CAGRAGETDTQYF
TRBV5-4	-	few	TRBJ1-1	TGTGCCAGCAGCTTGGGAGGGCCAGATTCTCACACTGAAGCTTTCTTT	CASSLGGPDSHTEAFF
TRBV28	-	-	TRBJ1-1	TGTGCCAGCGCCGGGATCTTCAACACTGAAGCTTTCTTT	CASAGIFNTEAFF
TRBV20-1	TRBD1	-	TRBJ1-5	TGCAGTGCTAGCCGGGGACAGGGCAATCAGCCCCAGCATTTT	CSASRGQGNQPQHF
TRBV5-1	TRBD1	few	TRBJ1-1	TGCGCCAGCAGCGTGCAAGGGGGCAGGGGACCCGGCACTGAAGCTTTCTTT	CASSVQGGRGPGTEAFF
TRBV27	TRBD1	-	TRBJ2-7	TGTGCCAGCAGTTTATCTCAGGGGGTCGGTTACGAGCAGTACTTC	CASSLSQGVGYEQYF
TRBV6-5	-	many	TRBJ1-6	TGTGCCAGCTCGATGGTCGAGGGATCACCCCTCCACTTT	CASSMVEGSPLHF
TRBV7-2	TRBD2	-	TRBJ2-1	TGTGCCAGCAGCTTAAAAGGGACTAGCGGGGACAATGAGCAGTTCTTC	CASSLKGTSGDNEQFF
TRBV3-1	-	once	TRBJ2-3	TGTGCCAGCAGCGGGGGGTACACAGATACGCAGTATTTT	CASSGGYTDTQYF
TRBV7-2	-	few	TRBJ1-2	TGTGCCAGCAGCTTGTCGTATGGCTACACCTTC	CASSLSYGYTF
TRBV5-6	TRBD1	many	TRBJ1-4	TGTGCCAGCAGCCTCGGAGGGACAGGAGGGAATGAAAAACTGTTTTTT	CASSLGGTGGNEKLFF
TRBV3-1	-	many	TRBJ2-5	TGTGCCAGCAGACAAGAGACCCAGTACTTC	CASRQETQYF
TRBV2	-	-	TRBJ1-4	TGTGCCAGCAGTGAAATCCGATTAGGAACTAATGAAAAACTGTTTTTT	CASSEIRLGTNEKLFF
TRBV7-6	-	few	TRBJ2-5	TGTGCCAGCAGCTTGGAGACAGGGGAGGGGACCCAGTACTTC	CASSLETGEGTQYF
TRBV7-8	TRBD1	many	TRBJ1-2	TGTGCCAGCAGCGCAAGACAGGGTCGGAACTATGGCTACACCTTC	CASSARQGRNYGYTF
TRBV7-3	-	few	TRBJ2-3	TGTGCCAGCAGCCCAGCGGGCGTGGATACGCAGTATTTT	CASSPAGVDTQYF
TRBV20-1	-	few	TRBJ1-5	TGCAGTGCTAGGGGTAATAGCAATCAGCCCCAGCATTTT	CSARGNSNQPQHF
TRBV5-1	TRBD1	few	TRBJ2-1	TGCGCCAGCAGCTTCGGACAGGTTCGGGTCAATGAGCAGTTCTTC	CASSFGQVRVNEQFF
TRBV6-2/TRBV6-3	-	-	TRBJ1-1	TGTGCCAGCAGTTACTCGACGGAGCTAGGGGCTGAAGCTTTCTTT	CASSYSTELGAEAFF